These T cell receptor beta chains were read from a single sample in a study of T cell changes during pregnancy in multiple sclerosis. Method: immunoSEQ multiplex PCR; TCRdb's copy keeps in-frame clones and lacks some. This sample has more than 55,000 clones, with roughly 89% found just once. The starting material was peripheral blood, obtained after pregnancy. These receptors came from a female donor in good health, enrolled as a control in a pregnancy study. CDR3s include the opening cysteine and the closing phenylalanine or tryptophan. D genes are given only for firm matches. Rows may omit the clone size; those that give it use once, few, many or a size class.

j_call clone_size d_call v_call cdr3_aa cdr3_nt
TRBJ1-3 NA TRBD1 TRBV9 CASSAGTDGNTIYF TGTGCCAGCAGCGCAGGGACAGATGGAAACACCATATATTTT
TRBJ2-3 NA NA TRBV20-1 CSAYRDDTQYF TGCAGTGCATACAGGGATGATACGCAGTATTTT
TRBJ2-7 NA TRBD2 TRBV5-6 CASSPGGAYEQYF TGTGCCAGCAGCCCGGGGGGGGCCTACGAGCAGTACTTC
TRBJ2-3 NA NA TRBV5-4 CASSLWGGPDTQYF TGTGCCAGCAGCTTGTGGGGGGGCCCAGATACGCAGTATTTT
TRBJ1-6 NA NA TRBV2 CASSAEDRTYVSNSPLHF TGTGCCAGCAGTGCAGAAGACAGGACTTACGTTTCCAATTCACCCCTCCACTTT
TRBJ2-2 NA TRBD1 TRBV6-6 CASRPGTDNTGELFF TGTGCCAGCAGACCCGGGACAGATAACACCGGGGAGCTGTTTTTT
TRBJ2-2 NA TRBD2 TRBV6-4 CASSESGAGELFF TGTGCCAGCAGTGAGAGCGGGGCCGGGGAGCTGTTTTTT
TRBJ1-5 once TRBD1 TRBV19 CASSLSRDRGILNQPQHF TGTGCCAGTTCCCTCAGCCGGGACAGGGGGATTCTCAATCAGCCCCAGCATTTT
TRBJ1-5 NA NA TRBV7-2 CASSPSSNQPQHF TGTGCCAGCAGCCCCAGTAGCAATCAGCCCCAGCATTTT
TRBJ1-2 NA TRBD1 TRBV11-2 CASSLAVAHRGGYTF TGTGCCAGCAGCTTAGCCGTAGCCCACAGGGGTGGCTACACCTTC
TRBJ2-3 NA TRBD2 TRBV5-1 CASSFTSGDTDTQYF TGCGCCAGCAGCTTTACTAGCGGGGACACAGATACGCAGTATTTT
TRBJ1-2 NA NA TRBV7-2 CASSLQGGVGYGYTF TGTGCCAGCAGCCTCCAAGGCGGGGTAGGGTATGGCTACACCTTC
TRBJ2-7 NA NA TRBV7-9 CASSLDAGVSYEQYF TGTGCCAGCAGCTTAGATGCAGGGGTTTCCTACGAGCAGTACTTC
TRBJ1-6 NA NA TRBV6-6 CASGQGGGNSPLHF TGTGCCAGCGGTCAAGGGGGAGGGAATTCACCCCTCCACTTT
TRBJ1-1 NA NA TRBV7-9 CASSYGQLNTEAFF TGTGCCAGCAGCTACGGACAGTTGAACACTGAAGCTTTCTTT
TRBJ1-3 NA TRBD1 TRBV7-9 CASSWDRGLDTIYF TGTGCCAGCAGCTGGGACAGGGGGCTCGACACCATATATTTT
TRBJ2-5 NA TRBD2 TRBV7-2 CASSLSSGGTQETQYF TGTGCCAGCAGCTTATCTAGCGGGGGGACACAAGAGACCCAGTACTTC
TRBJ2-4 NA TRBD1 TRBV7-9 CASSVDMGQGAIQYF TGTGCCAGCAGTGTAGATATGGGACAGGGGGCCATTCAGTACTTC
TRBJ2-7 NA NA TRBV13 CASSPDRLYEQYF TGTGCCAGCAGTCCTGACAGGCTCTACGAGCAGTACTTC
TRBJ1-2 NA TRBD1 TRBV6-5 CASCRTGGNYGYTF TGTGCCAGCTGCAGGACAGGGGGCAACTATGGCTACACCTTC
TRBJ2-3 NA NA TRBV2 CASSEARGTDTQYF TGTGCCAGCAGCGAGGCCCGCGGCACAGATACGCAGTATTTT
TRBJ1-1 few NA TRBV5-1 CASSLVGTDTEAFF TGCGCCAGCAGCTTGGTAGGGACTGACACTGAAGCTTTCTTT
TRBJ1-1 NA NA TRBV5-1 CASSLERHTNTEAFF TGCGCCAGCAGCTTGGAGAGGCATACGAACACTGAAGCTTTCTTT
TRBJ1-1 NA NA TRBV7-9 CASSLAPWGHPEAFF TGTGCCAGCAGCTTAGCGCCTTGGGGCCACCCTGAAGCTTTCTTT
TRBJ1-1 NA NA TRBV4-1 CASSQVLLNTEAFF TGCGCCAGCAGCCAAGTCCTGTTGAACACTGAAGCTTTCTTT
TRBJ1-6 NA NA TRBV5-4 CASSLAGVGNSPLHF TGTGCCAGCAGCTTGGCCGGGGTAGGCAATTCACCCCTCCACTTT
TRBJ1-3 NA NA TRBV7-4 CASSLEGRARYF TGTGCCAGCAGCTTAGAAGGGCGGGCCCGATATTTT